This TCR beta chain was recovered during a study of human T cells and chemical hapten exposure. Note on this clonotype: The antigen is unknown.

Described time point: pre-sensitization, week 0. The treatment here: therapeutic diphenylcyclopropenone sensitization with weekly scalp DPC. Individual cDNA molecules each carried unique molecular identifiers attached by the library. TCRdb reprocessed the RACE reads with MiXCR, giving one entry per CDR3 protein. Of around 330,000 distinct CDR3 sequences listed, 4.5% to 5.5% were seen once; the top ten hold around 8%. Between the trimmed V and J ends, which lost 6 bases and 5 bases, there was a span of 22 bases. This CDR3 has 16 residues. Germline V lookup: CDR1 MNHEY, CDR2 SMNVEV (reference sequence). Regarding the study as a whole: Expanded TCRs produced significantly more large CDR3 similarity clusters than controls did. The number of TCRs over 1 in 1000 frequency stayed unchanged after DPC.

This receptor was taken from a woman aged 18-29 years with alopecia areata. Some clones in this sample may be carry-over from other donors' samples. The source material was whole blood, sampled in connection with sensitization to the hapten diphenylcyclopropenone (DPC). The rearrangement joins TRBV27 to TRBJ2-5; no clear D. CDR3 protein: CASRKSQPNGWETQYF. CDR3 coding DNA: TGTGCCAGCAGAAAATCCCAACCAAACGGATGGGAGACCCAGTACTTC.